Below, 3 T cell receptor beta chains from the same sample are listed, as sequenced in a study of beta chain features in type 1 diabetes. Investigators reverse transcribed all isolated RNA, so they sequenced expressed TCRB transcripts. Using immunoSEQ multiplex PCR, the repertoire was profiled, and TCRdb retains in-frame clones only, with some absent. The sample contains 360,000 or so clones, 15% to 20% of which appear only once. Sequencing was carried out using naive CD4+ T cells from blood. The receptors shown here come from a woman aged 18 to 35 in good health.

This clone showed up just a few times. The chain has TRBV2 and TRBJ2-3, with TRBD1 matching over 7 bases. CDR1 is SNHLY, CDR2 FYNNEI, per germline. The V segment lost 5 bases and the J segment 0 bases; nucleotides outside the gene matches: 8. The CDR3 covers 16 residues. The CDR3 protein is CASSIRGTTSTDTQYF. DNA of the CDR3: TGTGCCAGCAGTATCAGGGGGACGACTAGCACAGATACGCAGTATTTT.

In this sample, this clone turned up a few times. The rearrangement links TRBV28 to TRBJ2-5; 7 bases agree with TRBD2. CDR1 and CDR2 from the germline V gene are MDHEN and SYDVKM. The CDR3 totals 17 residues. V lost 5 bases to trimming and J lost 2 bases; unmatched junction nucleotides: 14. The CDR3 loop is CASSAGRGGYSQETQYF. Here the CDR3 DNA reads TGTGCCAGCAGTGCAGGGAGGGGCGGATATTCGCAAGAGACCCAGTACTTC.

In DNA, the CDR3 is TGTGCCAGCTCACCAATCCGGGACAATGAGCAGTTCTTC. It codes for CASSPIRDNEQFF. The rearrangement joins TRBV18 to TRBJ2-1; D is unresolved. Looked up from germline, CDR1 is KGHSH and CDR2 is LQKENI. V lost 2 bases, J lost 5 bases, and 7 bases lay in between. The CDR3 is 13 amino acids. Full variable domain (outside the CDR3, taken from reference TRBV18 and TRBJ2-1): NAGVMQNPRHLVRRRGQEARLRCSPMKGHSHVYWYRQLPEEGLKFMVYLQKENIIDESGMPKERFSAEFPKEGPSILRIQQVVRGDSAAYFCASSPIRDNEQFFGPGTRLTVL.